Listed here are 5 T cell receptor beta chains from one sample, sequenced in a study of blood T cell repertoires in COVID-19. Generated by immunoSEQ multiplex PCR, the TCRdb table keeps only in-frame clones and is missing some. The sample lists over 250,000 clones; about 87% were seen once. The sequencing sample was made of peripheral blood. These receptor sequences come from a woman aged 50 to 60 with acute or convalescent COVID-19.

The sample holds a few counts of this clone. The chain employs TRBV4-2 and TRBJ2-1; perhaps TRBD1 as D (6 bases). The CDR3 sequence is 16 residues long. Germline V CDR1 and CDR2: LGHNA, YNFKEQ. Trimming cost V 1 base and J 0 bases, with 10 bases left between them. The CDR3 here is CASSQVGASSYNEQFF. CDR3 bases: TGTGCCAGCAGCCAAGTGGGGGCCAGCTCCTACAATGAGCAGTTCTTC.

The rearrangement links TRBV7-9 to TRBJ1-3; the D is unclear. Trimming took off 2 bases at V and 0 bases at J, with 11 bases between the two ends. This CDR3 is built from 16 residues. Looked up from germline, CDR1 is SEHNR and CDR2 is FQNEAQ (reference sequence). The CDR3 sequence: CASSLPGLLSGNTIYF. CDR3 DNA: TGTGCCAGCAGCTTACCGGGATTACTCTCTGGAAACACCATATATTTT.

The genes are TRBV28 and TRBJ1-1; D ambiguous. Looked up from germline, CDR1 is MDHEN and CDR2 is SYDVKM. The CDR3 totals 12 residues. Trimming left V 8 bases short and J 1 base short, with 8 bases between. This CDR3 reads CASLRGNTEAFF. In DNA form, the CDR3 reads TGTGCCAGCCTCCGGGGGAACACTGAAGCTTTCTTT.

V gene TRBV7-9 combines with J gene TRBJ1-2; 9 bases map to TRBD1. Germline V gene data show CDR1 as SEHNR and CDR2 as FQNEAQ (reference sequence). The V segment lost 2 bases and the J segment 4 bases; nucleotides outside the gene matches: 8. This CDR3 has 16 residues. CDR3 protein: CASSLYPGQGSYGYTF. The CDR3 region has the DNA TGTGCCAGCAGCTTATACCCGGGACAGGGTTCCTATGGCTACACCTTC.

The chain is built from TRBV6-2 or TRBV6-3 and TRBJ1-5; D might be TRBD1 (6 bases). This CDR3 is built from 15 residues. CDR1 MNHEY and CDR2 SVGEGT come from the germline V gene. V lost 2 bases and J 2 bases, leaving 10 bases between the germline ends. In DNA form, the CDR3 reads TGTGCCAGCAGTTACAAAGGGGGGGGCAATCAGCCCCAGCATTTT. Encoded protein: CASSYKGGGNQPQHF.